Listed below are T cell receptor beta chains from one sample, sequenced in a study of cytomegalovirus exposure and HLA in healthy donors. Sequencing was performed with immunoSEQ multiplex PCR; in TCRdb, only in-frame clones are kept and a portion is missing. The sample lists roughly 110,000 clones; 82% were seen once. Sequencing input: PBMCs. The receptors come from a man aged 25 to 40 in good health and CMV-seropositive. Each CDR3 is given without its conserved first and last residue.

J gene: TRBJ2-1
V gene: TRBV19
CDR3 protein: ASSTDRAPSYNEQF

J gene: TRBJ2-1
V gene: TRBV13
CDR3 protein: ASSPRRADEQF

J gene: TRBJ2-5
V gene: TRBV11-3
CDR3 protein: ASSLKGGEYQETQY

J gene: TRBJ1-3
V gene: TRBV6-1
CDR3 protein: ASSEGGSGNTIY

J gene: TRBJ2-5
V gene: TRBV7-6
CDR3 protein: ASSLSWTNQETQY

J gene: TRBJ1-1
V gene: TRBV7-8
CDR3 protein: ASSLSRTVNTEAF

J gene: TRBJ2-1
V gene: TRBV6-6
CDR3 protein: ASSRLAGSDNEQF

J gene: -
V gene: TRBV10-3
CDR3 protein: AISDRATYEQY

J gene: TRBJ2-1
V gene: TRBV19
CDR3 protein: ASSSREINEQF

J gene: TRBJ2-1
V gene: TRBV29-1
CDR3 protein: SVGTSGGFNEQF

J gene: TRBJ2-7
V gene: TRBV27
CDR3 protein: ASSFTGPSYEQY

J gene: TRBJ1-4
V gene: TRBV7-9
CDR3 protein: AILTTGQSNEKLF

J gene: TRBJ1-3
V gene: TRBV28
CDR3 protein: ASSRGASGNTIY

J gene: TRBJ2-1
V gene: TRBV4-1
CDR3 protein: ASSQDQGARYNEQF

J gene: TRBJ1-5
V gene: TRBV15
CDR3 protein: ATNQGAAQPQH

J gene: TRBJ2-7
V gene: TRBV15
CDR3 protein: ATSSSGGLRDSSYEQY

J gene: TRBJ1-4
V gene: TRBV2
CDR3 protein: ASSQVEKLF

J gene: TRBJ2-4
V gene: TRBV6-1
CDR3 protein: ASSDPTSGGILAKNSQY

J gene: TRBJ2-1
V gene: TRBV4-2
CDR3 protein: ASSQELAGYNEQF

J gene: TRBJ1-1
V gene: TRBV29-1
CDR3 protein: SVDGQGGTEAF

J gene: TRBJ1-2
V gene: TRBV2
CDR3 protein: ASSPGTKYGYT

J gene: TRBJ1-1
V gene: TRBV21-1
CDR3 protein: ASSNSTWSWPF

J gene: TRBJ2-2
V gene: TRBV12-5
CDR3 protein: ASGQGRGVTGELF

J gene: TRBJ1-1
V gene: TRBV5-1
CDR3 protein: ASSLVTGANTEAF

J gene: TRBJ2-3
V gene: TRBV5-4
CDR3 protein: ASSSWGRGRTDTQY

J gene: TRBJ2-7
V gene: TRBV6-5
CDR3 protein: ASSLGLSYEQY

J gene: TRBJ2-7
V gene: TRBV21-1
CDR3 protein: ASSKEYFRDEQY

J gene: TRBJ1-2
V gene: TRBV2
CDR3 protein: ASSLDEDINYGYT

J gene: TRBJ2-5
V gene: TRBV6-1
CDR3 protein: AAQRPETQY

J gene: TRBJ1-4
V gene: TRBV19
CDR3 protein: ASNDLRGATNEKLF

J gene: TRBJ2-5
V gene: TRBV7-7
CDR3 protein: ASSLAGGETQY

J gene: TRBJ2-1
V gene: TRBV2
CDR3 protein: ATNLLAGGGGEQF

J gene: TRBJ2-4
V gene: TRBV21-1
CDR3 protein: ASSNLDTAKNIQY

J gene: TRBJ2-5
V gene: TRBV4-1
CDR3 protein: ASSQVTGRVAETQY

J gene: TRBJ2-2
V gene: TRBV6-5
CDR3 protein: ASTLGAGTGELF

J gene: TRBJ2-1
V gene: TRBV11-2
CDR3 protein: ASSPLRFEQF

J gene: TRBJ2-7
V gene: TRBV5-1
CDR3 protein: ASSQTTSGNQREQY

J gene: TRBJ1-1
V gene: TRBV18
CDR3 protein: ASSPRRANTEAF

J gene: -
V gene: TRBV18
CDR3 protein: ASSPGEGYEQY

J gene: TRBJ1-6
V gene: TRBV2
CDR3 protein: ASSPGTGENSPLH

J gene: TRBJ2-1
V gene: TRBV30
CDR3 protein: AFRESSYNEQF

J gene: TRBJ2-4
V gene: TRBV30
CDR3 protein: AWGGLAKNIQY

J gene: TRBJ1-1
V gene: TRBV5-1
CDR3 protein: ASSLNSGNTEAF

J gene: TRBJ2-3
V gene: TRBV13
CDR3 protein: ASSRRLTSGVITSTDTQY

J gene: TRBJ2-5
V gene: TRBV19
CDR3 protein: ASSQLVQETQY

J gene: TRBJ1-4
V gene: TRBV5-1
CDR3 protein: ASSSNNEKLF

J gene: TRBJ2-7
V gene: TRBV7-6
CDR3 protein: ASTSGGPAYEQY

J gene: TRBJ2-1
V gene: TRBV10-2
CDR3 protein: ASSGQGGNNEQF

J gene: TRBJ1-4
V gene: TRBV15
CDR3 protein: ATSRDSGTNEKLF

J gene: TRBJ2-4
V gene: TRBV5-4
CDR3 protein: ASSSRGGLKNIQY

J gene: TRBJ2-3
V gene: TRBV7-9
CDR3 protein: ALGAGGSTDTQY

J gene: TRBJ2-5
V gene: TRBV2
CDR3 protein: ASSVRTGGRETQY

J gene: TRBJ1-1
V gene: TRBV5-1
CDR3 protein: ASRFTQGANTEAF

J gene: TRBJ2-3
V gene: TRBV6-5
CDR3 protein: ASSYGRLGDTQY

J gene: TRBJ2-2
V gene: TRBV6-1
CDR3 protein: ASSDGAGVSTGELF

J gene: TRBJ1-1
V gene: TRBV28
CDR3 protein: ASSPRSPSGEAF

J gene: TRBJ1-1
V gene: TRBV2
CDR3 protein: ASSELTLNTEAF